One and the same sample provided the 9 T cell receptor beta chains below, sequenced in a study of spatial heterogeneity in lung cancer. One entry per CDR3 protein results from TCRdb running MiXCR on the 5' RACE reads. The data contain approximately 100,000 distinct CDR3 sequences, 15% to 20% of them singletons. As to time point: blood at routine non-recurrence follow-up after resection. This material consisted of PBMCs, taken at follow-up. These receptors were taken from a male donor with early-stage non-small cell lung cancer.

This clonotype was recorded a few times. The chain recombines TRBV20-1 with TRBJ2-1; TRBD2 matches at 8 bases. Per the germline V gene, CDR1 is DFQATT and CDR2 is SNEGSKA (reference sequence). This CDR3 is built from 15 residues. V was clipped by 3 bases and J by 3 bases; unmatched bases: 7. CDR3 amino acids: CSARVSGDFYNEQFF. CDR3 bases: TGCAGTGCTAGGGTTAGCGGGGACTTCTACAATGAGCAGTTCTTC.

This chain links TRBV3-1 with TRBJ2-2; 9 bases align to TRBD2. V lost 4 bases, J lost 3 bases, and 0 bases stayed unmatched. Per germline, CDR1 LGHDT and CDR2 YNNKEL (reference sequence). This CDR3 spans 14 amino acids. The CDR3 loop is CASSRTSDTGELFF. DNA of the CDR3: TGTGCCAGCAGCCGGACTAGCGACACCGGGGAGCTGTTTTTT.

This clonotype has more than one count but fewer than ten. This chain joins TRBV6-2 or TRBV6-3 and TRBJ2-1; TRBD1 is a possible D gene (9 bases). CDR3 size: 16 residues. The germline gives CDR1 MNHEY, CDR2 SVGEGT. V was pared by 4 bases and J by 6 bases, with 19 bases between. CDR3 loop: CASSWPGGTGSNEQFF. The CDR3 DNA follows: TGTGCCAGCAGTTGGCCGGGGGGGACAGGGTCCAATGAGCAGTTCTTC.

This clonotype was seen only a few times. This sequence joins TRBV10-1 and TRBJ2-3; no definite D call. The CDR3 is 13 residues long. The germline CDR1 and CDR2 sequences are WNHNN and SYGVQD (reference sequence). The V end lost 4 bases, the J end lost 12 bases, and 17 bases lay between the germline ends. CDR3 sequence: CASSGAAFHIQYF. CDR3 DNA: TGCGCCAGCAGTGGGGCGGCCTTCCACATACAGTATTTT.

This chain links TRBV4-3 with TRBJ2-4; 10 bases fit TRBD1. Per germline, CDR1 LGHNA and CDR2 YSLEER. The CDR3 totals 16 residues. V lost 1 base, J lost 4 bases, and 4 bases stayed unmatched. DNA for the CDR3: TGCGCCAGCAGCCAAGCGACAGGGGGCGGGAAAAACATTCAGTACTTC. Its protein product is CASSQATGGGKNIQYF.

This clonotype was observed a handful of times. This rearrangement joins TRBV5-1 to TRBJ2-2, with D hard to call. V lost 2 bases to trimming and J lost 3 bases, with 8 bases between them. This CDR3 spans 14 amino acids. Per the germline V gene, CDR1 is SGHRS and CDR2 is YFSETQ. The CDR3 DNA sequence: TGCGCCAGCAGCTTCCAGGTCGACACCGGGGAGCTGTTTTTT. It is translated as CASSFQVDTGELFF.

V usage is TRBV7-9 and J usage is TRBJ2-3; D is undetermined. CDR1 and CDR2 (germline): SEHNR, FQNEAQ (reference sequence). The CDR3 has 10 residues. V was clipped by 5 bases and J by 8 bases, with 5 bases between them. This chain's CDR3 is CASSSLTQYF. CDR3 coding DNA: TGTGCCAGCAGCAGTCTTACGCAGTATTTT.

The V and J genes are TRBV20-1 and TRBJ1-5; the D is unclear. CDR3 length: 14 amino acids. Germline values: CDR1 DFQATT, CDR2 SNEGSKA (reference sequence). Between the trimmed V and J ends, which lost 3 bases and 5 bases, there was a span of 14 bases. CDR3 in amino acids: CSASPVDGDQPQHF. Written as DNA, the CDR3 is TGCAGTGCTAGTCCTGTCGACGGGGATCAGCCCCAGCATTTT.

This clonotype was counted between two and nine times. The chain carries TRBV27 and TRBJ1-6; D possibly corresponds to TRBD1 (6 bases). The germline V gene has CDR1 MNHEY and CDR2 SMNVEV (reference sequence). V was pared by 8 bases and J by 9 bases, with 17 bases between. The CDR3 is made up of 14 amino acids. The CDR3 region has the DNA TGTGCCAGCTGTCCCGGAGCCAGGGGTTCACCCCTCCACTTT. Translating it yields CASCPGARGSPLHF.